The present T cell receptor beta chain was sequenced within a study of breast tumors, draining lymph nodes, adjacent tissues. Trimming took 4 bases from V and 6 from J, leaving 18 bases between them. The CDR3 is made up of 15 amino acids. Germline values: CDR1 MRHNA, CDR2 SNTAGT. The lymph nodes were axillary draining lymph nodes from breast cancer patients. TCRdb re-called the multiplex PCR reads with MiXCR, one entry per CDR3 protein. This sample carries over 70,000 distinct CDR3 sequences, approximately 28% of them seen once, and the ten largest clones take over 6.5%. The rearrangement links TRBV6-4 to TRBJ1-2; possibly TRBD1 for D (5 bases). The TCR was taken from a female donor with breast cancer. Some clones in this sample may be carry-over from other donors' samples. Specimen: axillary lymph node tissue. CDR3 nucleotide sequence: TGTGCCAGCAGTGGCTCGACGGCCGGGGACCATGGCTACACCTTC. Translation gives CASSGSTAGDHGYTF.